Each of the 9 T cell receptor beta chains below was sequenced from the same sample in a study of blood T cell repertoires in COVID-19. Generated by immunoSEQ multiplex PCR, the TCRdb table keeps only in-frame clones and is missing some. Seen here are 650,000 to 800,000 clones, around 90% observed once, and the top ten hold about 0.26%. Sequencing used peripheral blood. The receptors shown here come from a woman younger than 30 with acute or convalescent COVID-19.

This chain connects TRBV13 to TRBJ2-2; 13 bases map to TRBD2. After removal of 6 bases from V and 3 bases from J, the junction contained 4 bases not matched to a gene. The CDR3 covers 16 residues. CDR1 and CDR2 from the germline V gene are PRHDT and FYEKMQ (reference sequence). DNA of the CDR3: TGTGCCAGCAGTCGGACTAGCGGGGGTCACACCGGGGAGCTGTTTTTT. It translates to CASSRTSGGHTGELFF. Variable domain in full (rest from reference TRBV13 and TRBJ2-2): AAGVIQSPRHLIKEKRETATLKCYPIPRHDTVYWYQQGPGQDPQFLISFYEKMQSDKGSIPDRFSAQQFSDYHSELNMSSLELGDSALYFCASSRTSGGHTGELFFGEGSRLTVL.

V usage is TRBV10-3 and J usage is TRBJ2-3; tentatively, D is TRBD2 (5 bases). Germline CDR1 ENHRY, CDR2 SYGVKD. The CDR3 spans 13 residues. V lost 5 bases to trimming and J lost 2 bases, with 8 bases between them. CDR3 region: CAISSGITDTQYF. CDR3 bases: TGTGCCATCAGTTCGGGGATCACAGATACGCAGTATTTT.

This chain connects TRBV19 to TRBJ1-2, with 12 bases identical to TRBD1. This CDR3 is 15 amino acids long. With 7 bases clipped from V and 8 bases from J, the junction kept 11 bases outside the gene matches. Germline V gene data show CDR1 as LNHDA and CDR2 as SQIVND (reference sequence). The CDR3 DNA reads as TGTGCCAGTAAACCCCCCGGGACAGGGGGCGTCGGCTACACCTTC. It yields the protein CASKPPGTGGVGYTF.

The chain uses TRBV9 and TRBJ1-1, with 10 bases that match TRBD1. Unmatched junction bases numbered 6, after V lost 3 bases and J lost 1 base. Germline-derived CDR1 and CDR2 are SGDLS and YYNGEE. The CDR3 loop spans 16 amino acids. CDR3 loop: CASSGYRQGANTEAFF. CDR3 DNA: TGTGCCAGCAGCGGGTATCGACAGGGGGCGAACACTGAAGCTTTCTTT.

In this sample, this clone turned up once. The gene calls are TRBV18 and TRBJ1-2; 7 nucleotides match TRBD1. The CDR3 is made up of 15 amino acids. Trimming at V came to 0 bases and at J to 8 bases, leaving 9 bases not matched to a gene. From germline, CDR1 is KGHSH and CDR2 LQKENI. This CDR3 is CASSPPSGGRSGYTF. The CDR3 DNA reads as TGTGCCAGCTCACCACCATCAGGGGGTAGGTCCGGCTACACCTTC.

The chain joins TRBV6-2 or TRBV6-3 to TRBJ1-1; possibly TRBD1 for D (5 bases). Germline assignment: CDR1 MNHEY and CDR2 SVGEGT. This CDR3 region has 14 residues. The V gene lost 6 bases and the J gene lost 6 bases, with 17 bases spanning the gap. The CDR3 sequence: CASSSTLDRPEAFF. The DNA of the CDR3 is TGTGCCAGCAGCTCCACTCTTGACAGACCTGAAGCTTTCTTT.

The gene calls are TRBV12-5 and TRBJ2-7; the D gene is possibly TRBD1 (6 bases). Germline V lookup: CDR1 LGHNT, CDR2 FRNRAP. Trimming stripped 2 bases from V and 3 bases from J, with 32 bases between. This CDR3 has 21 amino acids. The CDR3 coding sequence is TGTGCTAGTGGTTTGACCTTTCGGGGTGGGACAAGGCGGTCCGTGGACTACGAGCAGTACTTC. Its translation is CASGLTFRGGTRRSVDYEQYF.

The V call is TRBV6-5, the J call TRBJ1-2, with TRBD1 matching 11 bases. With V trimmed by 6 bases and J by 8 bases, 11 bases remained unmatched. Germline V gene sequence: CDR1 MNHEY, CDR2 SVGAGI. The CDR3 spans 15 residues. CDR3 sequence reads: CASRAPGQGARGYTF. CDR3 DNA sequence: TGTGCCAGCAGAGCGCCTGGACAGGGGGCTCGGGGCTACACCTTC.

This chain links TRBV5-4 with TRBJ1-2, with D tentatively TRBD1 (6 bases). Germline V gene lookup returns CDR1 SGHNT and CDR2 YYREEE (reference sequence). Deletions cut 4 bases from V and 5 bases from J, with 12 bases between. CDR3 length equals 13 residues. CDR3 DNA sequence: TGTGCCAGCAGCCTTCGGACAGTTTATGGCTACACCTTC. It specifies CASSLRTVYGYTF.